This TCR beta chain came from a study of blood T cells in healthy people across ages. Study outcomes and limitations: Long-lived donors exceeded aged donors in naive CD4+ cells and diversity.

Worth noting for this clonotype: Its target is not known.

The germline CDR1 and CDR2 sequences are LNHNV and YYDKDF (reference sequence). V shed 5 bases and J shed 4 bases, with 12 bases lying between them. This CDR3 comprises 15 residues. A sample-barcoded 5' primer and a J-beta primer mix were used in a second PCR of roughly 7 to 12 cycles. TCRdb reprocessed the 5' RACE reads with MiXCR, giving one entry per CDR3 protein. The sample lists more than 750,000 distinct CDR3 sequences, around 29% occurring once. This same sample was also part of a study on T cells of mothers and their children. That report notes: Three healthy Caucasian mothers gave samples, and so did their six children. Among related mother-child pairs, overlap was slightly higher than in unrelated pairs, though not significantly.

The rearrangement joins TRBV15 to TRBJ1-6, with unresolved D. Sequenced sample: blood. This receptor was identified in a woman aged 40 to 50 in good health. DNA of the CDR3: TGTGCCACCAGCGGAGGGCCTAAGTATAATTCACCCCTCCACTTT. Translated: CATSGGPKYNSPLHF.